Below, one T cell receptor beta chain is given with its context. Its cognate antigen has yet to be identified. Base qualities are not at hand, and no much larger clone is one base apart. The time point label for this specimen denotes: about 28 days (+/-7) after the second vaccine dose. AZD1222 recipients given second doses at about 4 weeks or at about 12 weeks were pooled, since spike-specific TCR depth and breadth were not found to differ between the two schedules. Vaccinee samples were obtained from the UK trials COV001 and COV002, which included a single-blind randomized controlled phase 2/3 trial of AZD1222 (ChAdOx1 nCoV-19) in healthy adults. Trial participant PBMC samples were collected at day 0 and day 28 after the second dose for TCRbeta chain sequencing. The CDR3 regions of human TCRbeta chains were subjected to immunosequencing. Per the original workflow: Repertoire TCRs were checked for matches against a reference library of SARS-CoV-2-specific TCRs that had been generated using the MIRA antigen-specificity platform. Breadth was defined as the fraction of unique TCRs that were SARS-CoV-2-associated. Depth was defined as the fraction of total T cells that were SARS-CoV-2-associated. Each spike-specific TCR was assigned to its reactive spike region and to a CD4 or CD8 class using the MIRA data. Log10-transformed breadth and depth values were compared by one-way ANOVA with Sidak's multiple comparisons tests. TCRdb holds this immuneACCESS table with in-frame rearrangements only. Some clones are missing; in checked studies, unresolved V genes explain under half, and the rest has no known cause. The V and J calls and clone size come from that table; D and trimming were worked out from the DNA. Present in this sample are some 140,000 clones, 89% of which were seen just once. The top ten clones comprise roughly 8.9% of the sample.

Its CDR3 holds 14 amino acids, cysteine through phenylalanine. Just the 42-base CDR3 DNA is kept, in frame starting at base 1. V drops 1 base and J drops 1 base, leaving 7 bases in between. Taken from the germline V gene, the CDR1 and CDR2 loops are SGHVS and FQNEAQ. The source of the sample is a study of T cell responses to AZD1222 COVID-19 vaccine (dated by TCRdb to the early 2020s). With respect to the entire study: A total of approximately 230 trial participants underwent TCR sequencing, of whom some 210 received two doses of AZD1222 and around 25 received two doses of the MenACWY control vaccine. Trial participants were enrolled by age into 18-55, 56-69 and 70-plus year subgroups, with roughly 150, 30 and 60 TCR-sequenced participants respectively.

Summary of the overall study and its limitations: Because no samples from the day 14 peak response were available, repertoires could be characterized only after the peak T cell response. The whole spike protein was spanned by vaccine-associated CD4 TCRs, and dominant responses were seen in regions 160-218 and 743-854. Epitopes outside the regions mutated in the B.1.351 and B.1.1.7 variants were reportedly recognized by nearly half of the unique spike-specific TCRs. In the small 56-69-year group, the increase in depth fell short of significance, most likely because of low power. Conclusions about previously exposed vaccinees were limited because only six AZD1222 recipients were SARS-CoV-2 seropositive at baseline. Spike-specific TCR breadth and depth rose significantly after two AZD1222 doses compared with day 0 and with MenACWY recipients. Participants were mostly white British, with more females than males. The authors suggested clonal diversity may have been underestimated.

The input for sequencing was peripheral blood, taken 28 days after the second AZD1222 dose. In this chain, TRBV7-8 is recombined with TRBJ1-1; D gene: possibly TRBD1, on 5 matching bases. The TCR was taken from an adult who received the AZD1222 COVID-19 vaccine. The CDR3 reads CASSLVQGNTEAFF. The DNA sequence follows: TGTGCCAGCAGCTTAGTCCAGGGGAACACTGAAGCTTTCTTT.